The 5 T cell receptor beta chains below all came from one sample that was sequenced in a study of T cell changes during pregnancy in multiple sclerosis (dated by TCRdb to about 2019). Receptor libraries were prepared by the immunoSEQ multiplex PCR assay. What TCRdb holds here is the immuneACCESS table cut down to in-frame rearrangements. Part of the clones is not present; checked against another copy, under half of the missing clones reflect an unresolved V gene, and the others are unexplained. The sample has about 81,000 clones on record, just under 95% of them singletons. In total, the top ten clones hold around 1.4% of the sample. Sequencing used peripheral blood, obtained in the third trimester of pregnancy. The receptor source for this set is a female donor in good health, enrolled as a control in a pregnancy study.

This chain joins TRBV5-8 and TRBJ2-3; the D gene is possibly TRBD2 (5 bases). The V gene lost 0 bases and the J gene lost 6 bases, with 17 bases spanning the gap. From germline, CDR1 is SGHTS and CDR2 YDEGEE. The CDR3 loop spans 16 amino acids. CDR3 in amino acids: CASSLGGRGVEDTQYF. The DNA for the CDR3 is TGTGCCAGCAGCTTGGGCGGCCGGGGAGTTGAGGATACGCAGTATTTT.

This chain joins TRBV7-9 and TRBJ2-5; 9 nucleotides agree with TRBD1. The V gene's germline CDR1 is SEHNR and CDR2 FQNEAQ (reference sequence). The length of the CDR3 is 15 residues. The J segment lost 5 bases and the V segment lost 5 bases, leaving 9 bases of the junction unmatched. The CDR3 coding sequence is TGTGCCAGCAGCCGGTTGGGACAGGGCGAGGAGACCCAGTACTTC. It codes for CASSRLGQGEETQYF.

This chain joins TRBV5-1 and TRBJ2-2, with D perhaps matching TRBD2 (6 bases). The germline V gene encodes CDR1 SGHRS and CDR2 YFSETQ. Trimming left V 2 bases short and J 0 bases short, with 8 bases between. The CDR3 is made up of 15 amino acids. The CDR3 reads CASSLLASNTGELFF. DNA for the CDR3: TGCGCCAGCAGCTTACTAGCCTCGAACACCGGGGAGCTGTTTTTT.

The chain is built from TRBV5-6 and TRBJ1-4; the match to TRBD1 covers 7 bases. This CDR3 spans 16 amino acids. V shed 4 bases, J shed 0 bases, and the junction held 6 bases outside the gene matches. The germline V gene has CDR1 SGHDT and CDR2 YYEEEE. In DNA form, the CDR3 reads TGTGCCAGCAGCACGCAGGGGGTTGCAACTAATGAAAAACTGTTTTTT. It translates to CASSTQGVATNEKLFF.

This chain uses TRBV2 with TRBJ2-1, with 10 positions matching TRBD1. The germline V gene has CDR1 SNHLY and CDR2 FYNNEI. CDR3 size: 14 residues. V gave up 10 bases and J gave up 7 bases; unmatched junction bases: 10. The CDR3 sequence is CAIIPGQGWNEQFF. The CDR3 DNA follows: TGTGCCATCATACCGGGACAGGGGTGGAATGAGCAGTTCTTC.